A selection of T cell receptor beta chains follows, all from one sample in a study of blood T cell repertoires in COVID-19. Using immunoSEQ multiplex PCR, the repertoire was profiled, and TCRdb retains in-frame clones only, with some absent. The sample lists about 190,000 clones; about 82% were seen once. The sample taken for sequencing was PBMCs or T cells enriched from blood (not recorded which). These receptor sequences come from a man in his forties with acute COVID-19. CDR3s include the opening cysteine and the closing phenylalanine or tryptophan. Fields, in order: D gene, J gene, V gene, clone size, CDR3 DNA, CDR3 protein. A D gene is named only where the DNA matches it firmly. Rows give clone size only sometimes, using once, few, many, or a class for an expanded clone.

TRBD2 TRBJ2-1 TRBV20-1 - TGCAGTACGGGGGGCAATGAGCAGTTCTTC CSTGGNEQFF
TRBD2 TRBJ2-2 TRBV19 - TGTGCCAGTAGTATCGGTGGGAGGGACACCGGGGAGCTGTTTTTT CASSIGGRDTGELFF
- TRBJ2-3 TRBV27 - TGTGCCAGCAATCGAACCCTAAGCTCCTTTTGCGCGCAGTATTTT CASNRTLSSFCAQYF
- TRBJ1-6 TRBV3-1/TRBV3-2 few TGTGCCAGCAGCCAAGATGGGAGCTCCTATAATTCACCCCTCCACTTT CASSQDGSSYNSPLHF
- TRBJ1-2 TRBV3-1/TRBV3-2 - TGTGCCAGCAGCCCGACTTCAGGGCATGCTGGCTACACCTTC CASSPTSGHAGYTF
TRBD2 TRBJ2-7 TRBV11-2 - TGTGCCAGCATCGGGGGGGAGAAATCCTACGAGCAGTACTTC CASIGGEKSYEQYF
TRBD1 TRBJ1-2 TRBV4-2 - TGTGCCAGCAGCCAATTGGACAGGGATCTTGGCTACACCTTC CASSQLDRDLGYTF
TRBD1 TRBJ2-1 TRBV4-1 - TGCGCCAGCAGCCGAAGTCGGACAGGGGATGAGCAGTTCTTC CASSRSRTGDEQFF
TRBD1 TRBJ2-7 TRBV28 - TGTGCCAGCAGTCGGTCCCCTCCTCGACAGGGTGGCGAGCAGTACTTC CASSRSPPRQGGEQYF
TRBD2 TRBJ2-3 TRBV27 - TGTGCCAGCAGTTTACCGACTAGCGGTGAGCCAGATACGCAGTATTTT CASSLPTSGEPDTQYF
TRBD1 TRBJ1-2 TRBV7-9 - TGTGCCAGCAGCTTGGGGACAGGAGGGTATGGCTACACCTTC CASSLGTGGYGYTF
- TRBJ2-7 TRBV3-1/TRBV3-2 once TGTGCCAGCAGCCAAGGGAGGGGACGCGAGCAGTACTTC CASSQGRGREQYF
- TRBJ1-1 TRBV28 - TGTGCCAGCAGTCTTACAGGCCGAAACACTGAAGCTTTCTTT CASSLTGRNTEAFF
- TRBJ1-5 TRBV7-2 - TGTGCCAGCAGCGACAGACAGGTAAACCAGCCCCAGCATTTT CASSDRQVNQPQHF
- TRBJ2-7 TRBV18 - TGTGCCAGCTCGCCAGACTGGCGCGAGCAGTACTTC CASSPDWREQYF
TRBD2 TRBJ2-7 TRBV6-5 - TGTGCCAGCAGCCCAAGACTAGCTGCCACCTACGAGCAGTACTTC CASSPRLAATYEQYF
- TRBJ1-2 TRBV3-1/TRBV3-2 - TGTGCCAGCAGCCCTACCCGGACAGCTTCCTATGGCTACACCTTC CASSPTRTASYGYTF
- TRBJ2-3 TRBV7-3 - TGTGCCAGCAGCTTACTAAGAACAGATACGCAGTATTTT CASSLLRTDTQYF
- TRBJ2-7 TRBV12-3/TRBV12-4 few TGTGCCAGCAAAACGACAGACTCCTACGAGCAGTACTTC CASKTTDSYEQYF
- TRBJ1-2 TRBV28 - TGTGCCAGCAGTTTCGGGGGATCCTATGGCTACACCTTC CASSFGGSYGYTF
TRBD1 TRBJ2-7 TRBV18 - TGTGCCAGCTCACCGGGACAGACTTACGAGCAGTACTTC CASSPGQTYEQYF
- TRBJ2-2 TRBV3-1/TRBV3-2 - TGTGCCAGCAGCCAAGTCCATTCAACCGGGGAGCTGTTTTTT CASSQVHSTGELFF